Listed below are T cell receptor beta chains from one sample, sequenced in a study of CD8+CD57+ T cells in acquired aplastic anemia. TCRdb reprocessed the reads via MiXCR and lists one record per CDR3 protein. The sample includes approximately 300,000 distinct CDR3 sequences, under 65% of them seen just once. The sequenced sample consisted of sorted CD4+, CD8+, or CD8+CD57+ T cells (not recorded which) from PBMCs. All receptors derive from a human donor with aplastic anemia. The CDR3 runs from the conserved cysteine through the conserved F or W. A D gene is named only where the DNA matches it firmly. Clone size, where shown, is once, few, many, or a class for clones that have expanded.

- 12 TRBJ2-7 - TRBV9 TGTGCCAGCAGCGTAGTTGAAAGTGAGCAGTACTTC CASSVVESEQYF
TRBD2 17 TRBJ2-1 many TRBV7-9 TGTGCCAGCAGCCAACCGATGGGGACTAGCGGGTACAATGAGCAGTTCTTC CASSQPMGTSGYNEQFF
- 15 TRBJ1-4 - TRBV7-8 TGTGCCAGCAGCTCCGTCGGCCCCACTAATGAAAAACTGTTTTTT CASSSVGPTNEKLFF
- 14 TRBJ2-3 many TRBV5-5 TGTGCCAGCAGCTTGGGCGAGGCCCCAGATACGCAGTATTTT CASSLGEAPDTQYF
TRBD1 17 TRBJ1-6 - TRBV4-1 TGCGCCAGCAGCCAATTCGGGGACAGGGGGTTGAATTCACCCCTCCACTTT CASSQFGDRGLNSPLHF
TRBD1 11 TRBJ1-1 many TRBV20-1 TGCAGTGCGAGGACAGGCTCTGAAGCTTTCTTT CSARTGSEAFF
- 14 TRBJ1-1 many TRBV10-3 TGTGCCATCAATCAGGGACGGATGAACACTGAAGCTTTCTTT CAINQGRMNTEAFF
- 13 TRBJ1-5 - TRBV9 TGTGCCAGCAGCGTAGATCCGACTCAGCCCCAGCATTTT CASSVDPTQPQHF
TRBD1 12 TRBJ1-3 few TRBV15 TGTGCCACCAGCGACAGGGGGAACACCATATATTTT CATSDRGNTIYF
- 17 TRBJ1-1 many TRBV6-5 TGTGCCACCTGGACAGCGATACTTACTAGGCGGAACACTGAAGCTTTCTTT CATWTAILTRRNTEAFF
- 13 TRBJ1-1 - TRBV19 TGTGCCAGTAGTATGGGGCCAAGCACTGAAGCTTTCTTT CASSMGPSTEAFF
TRBD2 14 TRBJ2-5 - TRBV24-1 TGTGCCACCCACGGGGGGGGCGGGCAAGAGACCCAGTACTTC CATHGGGGQETQYF
- 14 TRBJ2-2 - TRBV10-3 TGTGCCATCAGTGACCCCGGACTTACCGGGGAGCTGTTTTTT CAISDPGLTGELFF
- 12 TRBJ1-1 - TRBV24-1 TGTGCCACCAGTGTCACTGACACTGAAGCTTTCTTT CATSVTDTEAFF
TRBD1 14 TRBJ1-4 many TRBV6-1 TGTGCCAGCAGTAAAGACAGGGTTAATGAAAAACTGTTTTTT CASSKDRVNEKLFF
TRBD2 18 TRBJ2-1 - TRBV24-1 TGTGCCACCAGTGATCCCTCCACTAGCGATCGCCCAGTCTATGAGCAGTTCTTC CATSDPSTSDRPVYEQFF
- 14 TRBJ2-1 - TRBV19 TGTGCCACCTCCAGGGGGACTACCGTTAATGAGCAGTTCTTC CATSRGTTVNEQFF
TRBD1 17 TRBJ2-1 - TRBV7-9 TGTGCCAGCAGCACCCAACCCGGAAAGACAGGGGTTCATGAGCAGTTCTTC CASSTQPGKTGVHEQFF
TRBD2 12 TRBJ2-7 few TRBV2 TGTGCCACCGGGACTAGCGGCTACGAGCAGTACTTC CATGTSGYEQYF
- 15 TRBJ1-3 few TRBV3-1 TGTGCCAGCAGCCAAGAATCAGGGGCTGGAAACACCATATATTTT CASSQESGAGNTIYF
TRBD1 15 TRBJ1-2 many TRBV19 TGTGCCAGTAGTCTTGGGACAGGGGGCTTCTATGGCTACACCTTC CASSLGTGGFYGYTF
TRBD2 18 TRBJ2-1 - TRBV7-2 TGTGCCAGCAGCCCCTACGTGGTAGCGGGAGGCTTGGCTATGGAGCAGTTCTTC CASSPYVVAGGLAMEQFF
TRBD1 15 TRBJ1-1 - TRBV5-8 TGTGCCAGCAGCCCAGGACAGGGTTGGGACACTGAAGCTTTCTTT CASSPGQGWDTEAFF
- 15 TRBJ2-7 once TRBV10-3 TGTGCCATCACGCAGACAGCCGCCCATTCCTACGAGCAGTACTTC CAITQTAAHSYEQYF
- 16 TRBJ1-2 - TRBV7-8 TGTGCCAGCAGCTTAGGGGCTGGGAGCGCTAACTATGGCTACACCTTC CASSLGAGSANYGYTF
- 16 TRBJ1-5 - TRBV25-1 TGTGCCTGCAGTGCCCAAGGTACCGGGGGCAATCAGCCCCAGCATTTT CACSAQGTGGNQPQHF
TRBD1 18 TRBJ1-5 many TRBV19 TGTGCCACTCTTCGCGTGGGGACAGGGGGCTATAGCAATCAGCCCCAGCATTTT CATLRVGTGGYSNQPQHF
- 13 TRBJ2-5 - TRBV7-9 TGTGCCAGCAGCCCCCCCGGATTTGGGACCCAGTACTTC CASSPPGFGTQYF
- 17 TRBJ1-6 many TRBV5-8 TGTGCCAGCAGCTTGGCCGGGGACGTTGGCAATAATTCACCCCTCCACTTT CASSLAGDVGNNSPLHF
- 13 TRBJ2-2 few TRBV10-3 TGTGCCATCAGTGACCGGAACACCGGGGAGCTGTTTTTT CAISDRNTGELFF
- 15 TRBJ1-5 once TRBV7-6 TGTGCCAGCAGCCTGATGACAGGCCTCAATCAGCCCCAGCATTTT CASSLMTGLNQPQHF
- 16 TRBJ1-1 - TRBV10-3 TGTGCCATCAGTGGGGGGGGAGGGTTTAGGAACACTGAAGCTTTCTTT CAISGGGGFRNTEAFF
- 13 TRBJ1-5 once TRBV15 TGTGCCACCAGCAGAGATCGGAATCAGCCCCAGCATTTT CATSRDRNQPQHF
- 17 TRBJ2-5 once TRBV29-1 TGCAGCGTTGAAGATTGGGAGGAACCAACCCCTCGGGAGACCCAGTACTTC CSVEDWEEPTPRETQYF
TRBD2 13 TRBJ2-1 few TRBV20-1 TGCAGTGCGAGACTAGCGGGATACAATGAGCAGTTCTTC CSARLAGYNEQFF
TRBD2 17 TRBJ2-5 many TRBV4-2 TGTGCCAGCAGCCAAGGAGCGGGGGCAGGGACCCAAGAGACCCAGTACTTC CASSQGAGAGTQETQYF
- 17 TRBJ2-7 - TRBV10-2 TGCGCCAGCAGTGAGCCCGGGGGTCAGGGGGATGGCAACGAGCAGTACTTC CASSEPGGQGDGNEQYF
TRBD1 16 TRBJ1-3 - TRBV10-3 TGTGCCATCAGTGGGACAGGGGCCAACTATGGCTACACCATATATTTT CAISGTGANYGYTIYF
TRBD1 15 TRBJ1-5 - TRBV25-1 TGTGCCAGCAGTGAATCAGGGGGTAGGGATCAGCCCCAGCATTTT CASSESGGRDQPQHF
- 19 TRBJ2-3 once TRBV7-2 TGTGCCAGCAGCTTAGAAGGTTCCGGGGTGCAGGCGAGCACAGATACGCAGTATTTT CASSLEGSGVQASTDTQYF
- 15 TRBJ2-3 - TRBV4-2 TGTGCCAGCAGCCTCGGACCGCTGAGCACAGATACGCAGTATTTT CASSLGPLSTDTQYF
- 16 TRBJ2-5 many TRBV7-9 TGTGCCAGCAGCTTATCTACTAGCCGACGACAAGAGACCCAGTACTTC CASSLSTSRRQETQYF
- 13 TRBJ2-3 many TRBV6-1 TGTGCCACCGTTAAGTCAGGCCCAGATACGCAGTATTTT CATVKSGPDTQYF
TRBD1 17 TRBJ1-2 many TRBV6-5 TGTGCCAGCACCTGGACCGGGACAGGCCCACTCGGCTATGGCTACACCTTC CASTWTGTGPLGYGYTF
- 13 TRBJ2-7 many TRBV12-3/TRBV12-4 TGTGCCAGCAGTTTCCATCCCAGCTACGAGCAGTACTTC CASSFHPSYEQYF
- 15 TRBJ1-1 - TRBV7-9 TGTGCCAGCAGACATAGGGCAGGGGTAGAGACTGAAGCTTTCTTT CASRHRAGVETEAFF
TRBD2 14 TRBJ2-1 few TRBV19 TGTGCCAGTAGTGCCTGGACTAGCCTCAATGAGCAGTTCTTC CASSAWTSLNEQFF
- 15 TRBJ1-6 once TRBV2 TGTGCCAGCAGCCAGCAGGGCGGTAGAGGATCACCCCTCCACTTT CASSQQGGRGSPLHF
- 15 TRBJ1-1 - TRBV7-6 TGTGCCAGCAGCTTAGGGTCTGGGATGAGAACTGAAGCTTTCTTT CASSLGSGMRTEAFF
- 13 TRBJ1-2 - TRBV20-1 TGCAGTGCGGGAGTTACAGGGAACTTGGGCTACACCTTC CSAGVTGNLGYTF
- 15 TRBJ2-6 few TRBV6-5 TGTGCCAGCAGTTTCGACGGCTCTGGGGCCAACGTCCTGACTTTC CASSFDGSGANVLTF
- 17 TRBJ2-7 - TRBV5-1 TGCGCCAGCAGCTTGAGGCCAGAGGACCAACCTTCCTACGAGCAGTACTTC CASSLRPEDQPSYEQYF
- 12 TRBJ1-1 - TRBV7-2 TGTGCCAGCAGCTTGCAGGACACTGAAGCTTTCTTT CASSLQDTEAFF
TRBD1 12 TRBJ1-2 many TRBV20-1 TGCAGTGCTACAGGGGGCGACTATGGCTACACCTTC CSATGGDYGYTF
- 17 TRBJ2-7 - TRBV21-1 TGTGCCAGCAGCACCTGGCCCACAGCGGGACGGCTCTACGAGCAGTACTTC CASSTWPTAGRLYEQYF
- 11 TRBJ2-5 once TRBV15 TGTGCCACCAGCAGAACGGGGACCCAGTACTTC CATSRTGTQYF
- 16 TRBJ1-5 many TRBV7-8 TGTGCCAGCAGCTTTGGGTCGGGCAGTTTCAATCAGCCCCAGCATTTT CASSFGSGSFNQPQHF